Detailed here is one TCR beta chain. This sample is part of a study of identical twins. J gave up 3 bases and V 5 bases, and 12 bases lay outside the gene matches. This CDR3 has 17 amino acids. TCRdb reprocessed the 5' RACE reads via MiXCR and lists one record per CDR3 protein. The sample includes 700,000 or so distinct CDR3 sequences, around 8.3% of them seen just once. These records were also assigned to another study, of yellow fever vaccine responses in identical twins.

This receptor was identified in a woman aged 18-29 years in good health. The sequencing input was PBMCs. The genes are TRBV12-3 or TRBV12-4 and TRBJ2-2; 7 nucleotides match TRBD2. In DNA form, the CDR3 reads TGTGCCAGCAGTGCCGTCCCGGGAGGTCGCGACACCGGGGAGCTGTTTTTT. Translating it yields CASSAVPGGRDTGELFF.